Presented here are 18 T cell receptor beta chains from one specimen sequenced in a study of blood T cell repertoires in COVID-19. Method: immunoSEQ multiplex PCR; TCRdb's copy keeps in-frame clones and lacks some. The data show roughly 250,000 clones, 85% to 95% seen once. Material: PBMCs or T cells enriched from blood (not recorded which). These TCRs come from a woman between 18 and 29 years old who had recovered from COVID-19.

For this clone: The sample holds other DNA sequences that translate to the same CDR3. This chain connects TRBV28 to TRBJ1-5; TRBD1 is a possible D gene (6 bases). Trimming shortened V by 3 bases and J by 2 bases, and 8 bases separated the two germline ends. The germline gives CDR1 MDHEN, CDR2 SYDVKM. The CDR3 has 14 residues. The CDR3 coding sequence is TGTGCCAGCAGTTTGCCAGGGGGCAATCAGCCCCAGCATTTT. Translation: CASSLPGGNQPQHF.

The V gene is TRBV19, the J gene TRBJ1-6, with a tentative D call TRBD1 (6 bases). The CDR3 totals 15 residues. With 4 bases removed from V and 5 bases from J, the gap between germline ends came to 12 bases. Germline loops: CDR1 LNHDA, CDR2 SQIVND (reference sequence). The chain's CDR3 is CASSNDRTNNSPLHF. CDR3 DNA: TGTGCCAGTAGTAACGACAGGACCAATAATTCACCCCTCCACTTT.

This clone was found once. The V gene is TRBV7-2, the J gene TRBJ1-2, with 12 bases aligning to TRBD1. CDR1 is SGHTA, CDR2 FQGNSA, per germline. This CDR3 is built from 17 residues. The trim removed 7 bases at V and 5 bases at J, leaving 14 bases unmatched. The CDR3 loop reads CASTIPGQGARAYGYTF. The CDR3 DNA follows: TGTGCCAGCACAATCCCGGGACAGGGGGCGAGGGCTTATGGCTACACCTTC.

The chain recombines TRBV19 with TRBJ2-7; 7 bases are a match to TRBD2. The CDR3 is 16 residues long. Per germline, CDR1 LNHDA and CDR2 SQIVND (reference sequence). V was clipped by 0 bases and J by 5 bases; unmatched bases: 10. Here the CDR3 reads CASSIDAAGTTNEQYF. The CDR3 DNA follows: TGTGCCAGTAGTATAGATGCGGCAGGGACTACTAACGAGCAGTACTTC.

The chain couples TRBV28 to TRBJ1-3; D perhaps matches TRBD1 (6 bases). Trimming stripped 4 bases from V and 2 bases from J, with 12 bases between. This CDR3 is built from 15 residues. The V gene's germline CDR1 is MDHEN and CDR2 SYDVKM. The CDR3 DNA reads TGTGCCAGCAGTTCAACAGGGTCCCCTGGAAACACCATATATTTT. It is translated as CASSSTGSPGNTIYF.

The J gene is TRBJ1-1, the V gene TRBV5-1, with 7 nucleotides matching TRBD1. The germline CDR1 and CDR2 sequences are SGHRS and YFSETQ. CDR3 length equals 15 residues. V lost 2 bases, J lost 1 base, and 5 bases stayed unmatched. The CDR3 DNA follows: TGCGCCAGCAGCTTTCGAACAGGGGAGAACACTGAAGCTTTCTTT. It translates to CASSFRTGENTEAFF.

The chain uses TRBV10-3 and TRBJ1-2; perhaps TRBD1 as D (5 bases). This CDR3 spans 12 amino acids. The V end lost 6 bases, the J end lost 7 bases, and 12 bases lay between the germline ends. Germline-derived CDR1 and CDR2 are ENHRY and SYGVKD. The CDR3 loop reads CAIRPGLFGYTF. The CDR3 DNA reads as TGTGCCATCAGACCGGGACTTTTTGGCTACACCTTC.

The chain is built from TRBV19 and TRBJ2-7, with a weak D call TRBD1 (6 bases). This CDR3 spans 12 amino acids. Trimming left V 6 bases short and J 4 bases short, with 10 bases between. Germline values: CDR1 LNHDA, CDR2 SQIVND (reference sequence). DNA of the CDR3: TGTGCCAGTAGGGGGGCCTCGTACGAGCAGTACTTC. This encodes CASRGASYEQYF.

The chain employs TRBV3-1 (or the pseudogene TRBV3-2) and TRBJ1-2, with 10 bases that match TRBD1. The CDR3 is 14 amino acids. CDR1 and CDR2 from the germline V gene are LGHDT and YNNKEL (reference sequence). Trimming took 5 bases from V and 4 from J; bases not matched to a gene: 4. The CDR3 DNA sequence: TGTGCCAGCAGCTTCGGACAGGGGGGCTATGGCTACACCTTC. This translates into CASSFGQGGYGYTF.

The chain links TRBV7-2 to TRBJ1-5; no clear D gene. In germline, CDR1 is SGHTA, CDR2 FQGNSA. The CDR3 extends over 13 amino acids. V was shortened by 2 bases and J by 9 bases, with 11 bases between the two germline ends. The CDR3 nucleotides are TGTGCCAGCAGCTTACAAGCCGAAATGCCCCAGCATTTT. Its protein product is CASSLQAEMPQHF. The variable domain in full, with the rest retrieved from reference TRBV7-2 and TRBJ1-5, is GAGVSQSPSNKVTEKGKDVELRCDPISGHTALYWYRQSLGQGLEFLIYFQGNSAPDKSGLPSDRFSAERTGGSVSTLTIQRTQQEDSAVYLCASSLQAEMPQHFGDGTRLSIL.

This chain links TRBV9 with TRBJ2-1, with D unresolved. This CDR3 has 12 residues. V lost 4 bases and J lost 9, with 11 bases in between. Per germline, CDR1 SGDLS and CDR2 YYNGEE. CDR3 sequence: CASSPRDGEQFF. In DNA, the CDR3 is TGTGCCAGCAGCCCTAGAGACGGTGAGCAGTTCTTC.

This chain connects TRBV6-5 to TRBJ1-5; weak D call: TRBD1 (6 bases). V was pared by 8 bases and J by 0 bases, with 11 bases between. This CDR3 spans 14 amino acids. Germline CDR1 MNHEY, CDR2 SVGAGI. The CDR3 DNA is TGTGCCAGCCTTCGGGGACATAGCAATCAGCCCCAGCATTTT. Amino acid sequence: CASLRGHSNQPQHF.

This chain joins TRBV7-6 and TRBJ1-4, with D perhaps TRBD1 (6 bases). The germline V gene has CDR1 SGHVS and CDR2 FNYEAQ. Trimming shortened V by 5 bases and J by 8 bases, and 18 bases separated the two germline ends. CDR3 size: 15 residues. CDR3 region: CASSGYRERGEKLFF. In DNA, the CDR3 is TGTGCCAGCAGCGGTTACAGGGAGCGAGGGGAAAAACTGTTTTTT.

CDR3 in amino acids: CASSLGDRSEQFF. DNA of the CDR3: TGCGCCAGCAGCTTGGGGGACAGGTCGGAGCAGTTCTTC. This chain joins TRBV5-1 and TRBJ2-1; the match to TRBD1 covers 8 bases. The V segment lost 0 bases and the J segment 10 bases; nucleotides outside the gene matches: 3. This CDR3 is 13 amino acids long. CDR1 and CDR2 from the germline V gene are SGHRS and YFSETQ.

The rearrangement joins TRBV4-2 to TRBJ2-7, with TRBD1 as a possible D gene (5 bases). V lost 0 bases to trimming and J lost 2 bases, with 11 bases between them. Germline lookup yields CDR1 LGHNA and CDR2 YNFKEQ. CDR3 size: 15 residues. The chain's CDR3 is CASSQERLGAYEQYF. The CDR3 DNA reads as TGTGCCAGCAGCCAAGAAAGGCTAGGGGCCTACGAGCAGTACTTC.

The chain joins TRBV4-2 to TRBJ2-7; 9 nucleotides agree with TRBD1. The germline gives CDR1 LGHNA, CDR2 YNFKEQ. This CDR3 is built from 18 residues. Unmatched junction bases numbered 13, after V lost 0 bases and J lost 4 bases. This CDR3 is CASSQDIALGTGHYEQYF. For the CDR3, the DNA is TGTGCCAGCAGCCAAGATATAGCCCTTGGGACAGGGCATTACGAGCAGTACTTC.

This rearrangement joins TRBV9 to TRBJ2-3, with D perhaps TRBD1 (7 bases). The CDR3 is made up of 15 amino acids. Germline assignment: CDR1 SGDLS and CDR2 YYNGEE. With 0 bases removed from V and 5 bases from J, the gap between germline ends came to 13 bases. The CDR3 DNA follows: TGTGCCAGCAGCGTAGTAGGGCAGGGGGGAGATACGCAGTATTTT. It codes for CASSVVGQGGDTQYF.

The V gene is TRBV6-2 or TRBV6-3, the J gene TRBJ2-7; D is uncertain. Germline values: CDR1 MNHEY, CDR2 SVGEGT. Trimming cost V 1 base and J 0 bases, with 10 bases left between them. The CDR3 runs 15 residues. CDR3 in DNA: TGTGCCAGCAGTTACTATGGTTCTAGCTCCTACGAGCAGTACTTC. Protein: CASSYYGSSSYEQYF.